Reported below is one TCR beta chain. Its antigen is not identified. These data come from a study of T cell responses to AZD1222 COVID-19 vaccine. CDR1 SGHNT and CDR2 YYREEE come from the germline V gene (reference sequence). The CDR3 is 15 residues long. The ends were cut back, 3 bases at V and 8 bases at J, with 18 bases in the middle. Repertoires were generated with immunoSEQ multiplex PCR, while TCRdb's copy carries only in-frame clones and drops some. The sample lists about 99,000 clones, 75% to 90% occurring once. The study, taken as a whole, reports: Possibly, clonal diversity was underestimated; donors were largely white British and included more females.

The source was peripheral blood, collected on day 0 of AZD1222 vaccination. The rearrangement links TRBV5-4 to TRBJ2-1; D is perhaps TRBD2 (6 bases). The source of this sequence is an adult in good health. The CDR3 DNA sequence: TGTGCCAGCAGCTCCCGCTCTCCGGGGGAGGATGAGCAGTTCTTC. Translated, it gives CASSSRSPGEDEQFF.